This TCR beta chain was captured in a study of blood T cell repertoires in COVID-19. Produced via immunoSEQ multiplex PCR; TCRdb's table is partial and in-frame only. The data hold 330,000 or so clones, with roughly 90% observed a single time. Germline CDR1 and CDR2: SGDLS and YYNGEE. The CDR3 is 16 amino acids. The germline V and J ends were trimmed by 0 bases and 1 base, with 13 bases remaining between them. Recruitment covered roughly 22 US areas and drew participants whose ages spanned about 18 to 89 years. Participants' reported clinical history set cohort assignment. Exposed participants encountered a COVID-19 case during the 2 weeks preceding study entry.

This rearrangement joins TRBV9 to TRBJ2-5, with D perhaps matching TRBD1 (6 bases). The material sequenced was PBMCs or T cells enriched from blood (not recorded which). The clonotype was recovered from a woman under 40 who had been exposed to COVID-19. The CDR3 coding sequence is TGTGCCAGCAGCGTAGCTGGCAGGGGAGTCCAAGAGACCCAGTACTTC. Amino acid sequence: CASSVAGRGVQETQYF.